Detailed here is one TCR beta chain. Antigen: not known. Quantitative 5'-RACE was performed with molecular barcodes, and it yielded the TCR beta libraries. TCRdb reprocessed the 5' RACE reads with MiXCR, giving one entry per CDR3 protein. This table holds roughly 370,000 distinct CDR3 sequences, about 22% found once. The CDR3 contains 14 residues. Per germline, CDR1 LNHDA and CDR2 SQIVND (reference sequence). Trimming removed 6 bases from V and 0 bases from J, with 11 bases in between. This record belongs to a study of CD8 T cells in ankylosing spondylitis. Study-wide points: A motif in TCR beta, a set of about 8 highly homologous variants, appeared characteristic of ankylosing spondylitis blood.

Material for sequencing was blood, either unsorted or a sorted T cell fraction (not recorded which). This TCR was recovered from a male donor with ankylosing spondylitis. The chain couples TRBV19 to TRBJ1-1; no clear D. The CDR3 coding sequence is TGTGCCAGTAGGAAGGAGCCAATGAACACTGAAGCTTTCTTT. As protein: CASRKEPMNTEAFF. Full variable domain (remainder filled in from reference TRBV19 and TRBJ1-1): DGGITQSPKYLFRKEGQNVTLSCEQNLNHDAMYWYRQDPGQGLRLIYYSQIVNDFQKGDIAEGYSVSREKKESFPLTVTSAQKNPTAFYLCASRKEPMNTEAFFGQGTRLTVV.